This T cell receptor (beta chain) originates from a study of T cells in Graves' hyperthyroidism and ophthalmopathy. The TCR beta CDR3 regions underwent amplification using RNA transcripts as the source. HTBI primers were used for first-round RT-PCR of the TCR CDR3. TCRdb analysed the multiplex PCR reads with MiXCR anew, one entry per CDR3 protein. Among a few hundred thousand distinct CDR3 sequences listed, 17% were seen once. This clonotype was picked up many times. Germline CDR1 SQVTM, CDR2 ANQGSEA. Between the trimmed V and J ends, which lost 3 bases and 2 bases, there was a span of 11 bases. The CDR3 extends over 13 amino acids.

The V gene is TRBV29-1, the J gene TRBJ2-7; D unclear. The sequenced sample was blood. The receptor was isolated from a woman aged 18-29 years with Graves' ophthalmopathy. CDR3 loop: CSVDGFTPYEQYF. CDR3 DNA: TGCAGCGTTGATGGGTTTACCCCCTACGAGCAGTACTTC.